The rows below give T cell receptor beta chains drawn from one sample of a study of T cell responses to AZD1222 COVID-19 vaccine. Measured with immunoSEQ multiplex PCR; TCRdb has only the in-frame clones, and not every one. The repertoire holds about 110,000 clones, with about 92% as singletons. The sequenced sample was peripheral blood, obtained 28 days after the second AZD1222 dose. The receptor set was obtained from an adult who received the AZD1222 COVID-19 vaccine. CDR3s include the opening cysteine and the closing phenylalanine or tryptophan. Fields, in order: J gene, clone size, V gene, CDR3 protein. The size entry is marked missing in some rows and otherwise reads once, few, many or a size class.

j_gene: TRBJ2-7
abundance: NA
v_gene: TRBV14
CDR3aa: CASSQYYEQYF

j_gene: TRBJ1-2
abundance: NA
v_gene: TRBV5-1
CDR3aa: CASSLNGPRSGYTF

j_gene: TRBJ2-7
abundance: NA
v_gene: TRBV4-2
CDR3aa: CASSAGTGDYEQYF

j_gene: TRBJ1-5
abundance: once
v_gene: TRBV7-9
CDR3aa: CASSLSGPWQPQHF

j_gene: TRBJ1-2
abundance: NA
v_gene: TRBV2
CDR3aa: CASHVTGTYGYTF

j_gene: TRBJ1-4
abundance: NA
v_gene: TRBV6-2/TRBV6-3
CDR3aa: CASSPAGTAGEKLFF

j_gene: TRBJ1-5
abundance: NA
v_gene: TRBV30
CDR3aa: CAWSVQVHQPQHF

j_gene: TRBJ1-5
abundance: NA
v_gene: TRBV28
CDR3aa: CASSSPVIAQHF

j_gene: TRBJ1-4
abundance: NA
v_gene: TRBV7-9
CDR3aa: CASRSGAGAANEKLFF

j_gene: TRBJ1-1
abundance: NA
v_gene: TRBV5-1
CDR3aa: CASSLSGTGNTEAFF

j_gene: TRBJ1-3
abundance: NA
v_gene: TRBV19
CDR3aa: CASSISRLDRGNTIYF

j_gene: TRBJ2-3
abundance: once
v_gene: TRBV30
CDR3aa: CAWGGDRPRTDTQYF

j_gene: TRBJ2-7
abundance: NA
v_gene: TRBV6-5
CDR3aa: CASSPRLAGGYEQYF

j_gene: TRBJ2-1
abundance: once
v_gene: TRBV19
CDR3aa: CASSIGGVREQFF

j_gene: TRBJ1-1
abundance: NA
v_gene: TRBV30
CDR3aa: CAWSVGQGYTEAFF

j_gene: TRBJ2-1
abundance: NA
v_gene: TRBV7-9
CDR3aa: CASRPTSGSSYNEQFF

j_gene: TRBJ2-1
abundance: NA
v_gene: TRBV2
CDR3aa: CASSDAGYNEQFF

j_gene: TRBJ2-5
abundance: NA
v_gene: TRBV6-5
CDR3aa: CATGGLATLETQYF

j_gene: TRBJ2-7
abundance: NA
v_gene: TRBV5-1
CDR3aa: CASSLDLYEQYF

j_gene: TRBJ2-1
abundance: NA
v_gene: TRBV13
CDR3aa: CASSVRGTYNEQFF

j_gene: TRBJ2-7
abundance: few
v_gene: TRBV3-1/TRBV3-2
CDR3aa: CASSRSGRGTYEQYF

j_gene: TRBJ1-2
abundance: NA
v_gene: TRBV7-9
CDR3aa: CASSAGTELNYGYTF

j_gene: TRBJ2-5
abundance: NA
v_gene: TRBV4-1
CDR3aa: CASSQELGTQYF

j_gene: TRBJ1-5
abundance: NA
v_gene: TRBV6-1
CDR3aa: CASSEYQPQHF

j_gene: TRBJ1-5
abundance: NA
v_gene: TRBV28
CDR3aa: CATYSRINQPQHF

j_gene: TRBJ1-2
abundance: NA
v_gene: TRBV28
CDR3aa: CASSFRKKGPYGYTF

j_gene: TRBJ2-1
abundance: NA
v_gene: TRBV7-3
CDR3aa: CASSLIRGAGNEQFF

j_gene: TRBJ2-1
abundance: NA
v_gene: TRBV5-1
CDR3aa: CASSFRLGNEQFF

j_gene: TRBJ1-6
abundance: NA
v_gene: TRBV18
CDR3aa: CASSIMPGSGDSYNSPLHF

j_gene: TRBJ2-1
abundance: few
v_gene: TRBV2
CDR3aa: CASSWTSGYNNEQFF

j_gene: TRBJ2-3
abundance: NA
v_gene: TRBV7-6
CDR3aa: CASSLGPAPDTQYF

j_gene: TRBJ1-5
abundance: NA
v_gene: TRBV6-1
CDR3aa: CASSEAGGQPQHF

j_gene: TRBJ2-1
abundance: NA
v_gene: TRBV7-2
CDR3aa: CASSSLAGVSYNEQFF

j_gene: TRBJ1-5
abundance: NA
v_gene: TRBV19
CDR3aa: CASSMGRLVEPQHF

j_gene: TRBJ2-7
abundance: NA
v_gene: TRBV13
CDR3aa: CASRRTLDTSDEQYF

j_gene: TRBJ2-5
abundance: NA
v_gene: TRBV3-1/TRBV3-2
CDR3aa: CASSQVLRGRVETQYF

j_gene: TRBJ2-4
abundance: NA
v_gene: TRBV5-8
CDR3aa: CASSRLGQVF

j_gene: TRBJ2-7
abundance: NA
v_gene: TRBV7-3
CDR3aa: CASSLLQGYEQYF